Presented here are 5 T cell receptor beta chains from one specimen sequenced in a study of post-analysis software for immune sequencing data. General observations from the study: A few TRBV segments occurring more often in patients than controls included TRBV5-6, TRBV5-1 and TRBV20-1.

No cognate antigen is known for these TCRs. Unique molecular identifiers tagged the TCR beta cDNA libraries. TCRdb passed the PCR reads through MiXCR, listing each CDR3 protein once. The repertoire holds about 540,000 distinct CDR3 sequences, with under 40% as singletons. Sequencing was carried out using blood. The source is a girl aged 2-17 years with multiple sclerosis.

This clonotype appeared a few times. The chain's CDR3 is CASSSGPYTDTQYF. In DNA form, the CDR3 reads TGTGCCAGCAGCTCTGGACCTTACACAGATACGCAGTATTTT. The rearrangement joins TRBV7-2 to TRBJ2-3; D call uncertain. Germline CDR1 is SGHTA and CDR2 is FQGNSA. The CDR3 is 14 residues long. V was trimmed by 4 bases and J by 2 bases, leaving 10 bases between them.

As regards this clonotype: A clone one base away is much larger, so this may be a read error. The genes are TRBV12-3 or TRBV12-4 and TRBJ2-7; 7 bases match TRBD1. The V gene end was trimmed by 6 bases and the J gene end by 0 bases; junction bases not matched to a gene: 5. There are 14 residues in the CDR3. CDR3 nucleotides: TGTGCCAGCAGCGCCGGGACAGTCTCCTACGAGCAGTACTTC. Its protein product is CASSAGTVSYEQYF.

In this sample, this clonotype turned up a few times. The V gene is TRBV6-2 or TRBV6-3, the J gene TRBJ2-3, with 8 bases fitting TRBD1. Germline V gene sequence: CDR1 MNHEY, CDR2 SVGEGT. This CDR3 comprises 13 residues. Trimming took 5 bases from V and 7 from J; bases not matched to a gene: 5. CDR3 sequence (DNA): TGTGCCAGCAGTACCAGGGGGCGGAATACGCAGTATTTT. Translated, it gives CASSTRGRNTQYF.

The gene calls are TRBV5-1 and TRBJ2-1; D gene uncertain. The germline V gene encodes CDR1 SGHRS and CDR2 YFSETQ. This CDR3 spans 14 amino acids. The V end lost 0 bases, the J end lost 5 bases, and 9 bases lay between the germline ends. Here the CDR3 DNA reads TGCGCCAGCAGCTTGGAATGGCAGAACAATGAGCAGTTCTTC. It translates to CASSLEWQNNEQFF. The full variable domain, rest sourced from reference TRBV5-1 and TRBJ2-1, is KAGVTQTPRYLIKTRGQQVTLSCSPISGHRSVSWYQQTPGQGLQFLFEYFSETQRNKGNFPGRFSGRQFSNSRSEMNVSTLELGDSALYLCASSLEWQNNEQFFGPGTRLTVL.

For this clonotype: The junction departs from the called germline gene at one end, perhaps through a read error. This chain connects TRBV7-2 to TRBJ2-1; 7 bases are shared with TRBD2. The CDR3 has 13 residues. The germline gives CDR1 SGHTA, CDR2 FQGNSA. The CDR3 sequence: CASSLAVRGEQFF. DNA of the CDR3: TGTGCCAGCAGCCTAGCGGTCCGGGGTGAGCAGTTCTTC.